This record concerns one T cell receptor (beta chain) sequence. The antigen is not known. The germline V gene has CDR1 WSHSY and CDR2 SAAADI. V lost 6 bases, J lost 4 bases, and 10 bases lay in between. The CDR3 runs to 13 residues. This entry comes from a study of Ad26.COV2.S vaccination and SARS-CoV-2 variants. Study-level points and caveats: Vaccinees showed greater spike-specific TCR breadth than placebo recipients. Vaccine and placebo recipients had comparable breadth of non-spike TCRs.

Using immunoSEQ multiplex PCR, the repertoire was profiled, and TCRdb retains in-frame clones only, with some absent. Among about 390,000 clones, 88% were seen once, and the ten largest hold roughly 3%. The treatment here: around 19 received Ad26.COV2.S at low or high dose, single or two shots; about 5 received placebo; per-sample allocation not given. Samples were taken on day 63 after the first vaccine or placebo injection. A Boston donor was an adult aged 18-55 years. This sequence joins TRBV10-2 and TRBJ1-5, with D perhaps matching TRBD1 (6 bases). Source: peripheral blood, taken in a trial of Ad26.COV2.S vaccine versus placebo. This sequence was found in a person aged 18-65 years who received the Ad26.COV2.S COVID-19 vaccine or a placebo. This CDR3 is CASSSDRNQPQHF. The CDR3 DNA sequence: TGCGCCAGCAGCTCAGACAGGAATCAGCCCCAGCATTTT.